This T cell receptor beta chain was obtained from a study of graft-versus-host responses after intestinal transplantation. At the level of the study: Anti-thymocyte globulin induction, then tacrolimus and steroids for approximately 3 years, went to all recipients. General study results and limits: GvH clonotypes were identified within recipient marrow, with a subset emerging first in ileum or blood.

TCRdb's table, derived via immunoSEQ multiplex PCR, lists solely in-frame clones and lacks some. This table holds about 14,000 clones, 35% found once. Irradiated, violet-dye-labeled stimulators (roughly 200,000) were plated alongside roughly 200,000 CFSE-labeled responders. Upon completion of the reaction, proliferating CFSE-low responders, both CD3+CD4+ and CD3+CD8+, were sorted. V was trimmed by 6 bases and J by 4 bases, leaving 18 bases between them. CDR1 is SNHLY, CDR2 FYNNEI, per germline. The CDR3 consists of 16 residues. The chain uses TRBV2 and TRBJ2-2; D might be TRBD1 (5 bases). Here the sequenced sample was alloreactive CD8+ T cells from a mixed lymphocyte reaction culture, taken before intestinal transplant. Subset described: CFSE-low proliferating T cells sorted from roughly six-day pre-transplant mixed lymphocyte reaction (GvH or HvG direction). The TCR originated in a human patient who received an intestinal transplant. In DNA, the CDR3 is TGTGCCAGCAGCGGATTCGATTCAGGGTCCACCGGGGAGCTGTTTTTT. It codes for CASSGFDSGSTGELFF.